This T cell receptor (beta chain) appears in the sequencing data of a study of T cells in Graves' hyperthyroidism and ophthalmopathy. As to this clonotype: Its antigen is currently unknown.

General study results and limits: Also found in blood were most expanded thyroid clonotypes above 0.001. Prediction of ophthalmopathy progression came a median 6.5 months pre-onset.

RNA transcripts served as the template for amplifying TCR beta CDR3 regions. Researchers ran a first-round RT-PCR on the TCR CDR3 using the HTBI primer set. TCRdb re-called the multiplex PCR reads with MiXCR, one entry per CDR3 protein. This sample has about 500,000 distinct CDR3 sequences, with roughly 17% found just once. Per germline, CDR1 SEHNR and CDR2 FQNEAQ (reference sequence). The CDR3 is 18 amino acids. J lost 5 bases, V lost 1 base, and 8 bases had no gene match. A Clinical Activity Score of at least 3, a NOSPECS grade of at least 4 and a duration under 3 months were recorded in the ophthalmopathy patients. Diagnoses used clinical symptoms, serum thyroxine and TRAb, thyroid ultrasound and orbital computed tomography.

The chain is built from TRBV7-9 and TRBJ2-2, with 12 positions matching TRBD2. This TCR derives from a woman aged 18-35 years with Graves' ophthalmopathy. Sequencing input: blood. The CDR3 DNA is TGTGCCAGCAGCTTAGTGACTAGCGGGAGTATCAAGACCGGGGAGCTGTTTTTT. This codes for CASSLVTSGSIKTGELFF.